The next 4 T cell receptor beta chains were all read from a single sample in a study of cytomegalovirus exposure and HLA in healthy donors. PCR used 60 Vbeta primers and 13 Jbeta primers. Profiled with immunoSEQ multiplex PCR; TCRdb holds only in-frame clones, not every one. The sample yields some 100,000 clones, 55% to 75% seen once. Sequenced material: PBMCs. These TCRs come from a woman in her late teens or twenties in good health and CMV-seropositive.

This clone has only one observation. The gene calls are TRBV27 and TRBJ2-7; the match to TRBD2 covers 7 bases. The germline gives CDR1 MNHEY, CDR2 SMNVEV (reference sequence). Trimming removed 0 bases from V and 3 bases from J; junction bases left unmatched: 2. The CDR3 spans 14 residues. DNA for the CDR3: TGTGCCAGCAGTTTATCTGGCGGGAGCTACGAGCAGTACTTC. Translation: CASSLSGGSYEQYF.

This sequence joins TRBV10-3 and TRBJ2-3; tentatively, D is TRBD1 (5 bases). The CDR3 runs to 16 residues. The ends were cut back, 2 bases at V and 0 bases at J, with 12 bases in the middle. Germline V gene sequence: CDR1 ENHRY, CDR2 SYGVKD. The CDR3 protein is CAISEPTASSTDTQYF. CDR3 nucleotide sequence: TGTGCCATCAGTGAGCCGACAGCATCTAGCACAGATACGCAGTATTTT.

The V and J genes are TRBV18 and TRBJ2-1; tentative D call: TRBD2 (6 bases). Trimming shortened V by 3 bases and J by 1 base, and 16 bases separated the two germline ends. This CDR3 region has 17 residues. Germline values: CDR1 KGHSH, CDR2 LQKENI. Written as DNA, the CDR3 is TGTGCCAGCTCACCCCTCGGTGAGGGAGGTTCCTACAATGAGCAGTTCTTC. Its protein product is CASSPLGEGGSYNEQFF.

The chain couples TRBV29-1 to TRBJ2-3, with D maybe TRBD2 (6 bases). The CDR3 spans 12 residues. Germline V gives CDR1 SQVTM, CDR2 ANQGSEA. The V and J ends lost 5 bases and 6 bases respectively, with 12 bases between them. CDR3 DNA sequence: TGCAGCGTTCGATTCGGGAGTGATACGCAGTATTTT. Translation: CSVRFGSDTQYF.